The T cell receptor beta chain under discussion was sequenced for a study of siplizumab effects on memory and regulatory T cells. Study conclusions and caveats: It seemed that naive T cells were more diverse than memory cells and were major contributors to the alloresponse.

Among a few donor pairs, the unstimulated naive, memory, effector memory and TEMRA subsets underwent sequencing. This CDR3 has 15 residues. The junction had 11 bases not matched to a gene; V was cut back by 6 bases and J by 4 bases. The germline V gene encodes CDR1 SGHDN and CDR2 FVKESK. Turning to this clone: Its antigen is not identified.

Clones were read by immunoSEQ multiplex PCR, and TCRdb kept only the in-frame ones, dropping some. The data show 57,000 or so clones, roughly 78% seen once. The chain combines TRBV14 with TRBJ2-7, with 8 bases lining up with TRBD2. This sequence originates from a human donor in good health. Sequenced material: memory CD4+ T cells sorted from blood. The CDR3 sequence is CASSLGSGVGYEQYF. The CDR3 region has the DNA TGTGCCAGCAGTCTCGGTAGCGGGGTAGGGTACGAGCAGTACTTC.